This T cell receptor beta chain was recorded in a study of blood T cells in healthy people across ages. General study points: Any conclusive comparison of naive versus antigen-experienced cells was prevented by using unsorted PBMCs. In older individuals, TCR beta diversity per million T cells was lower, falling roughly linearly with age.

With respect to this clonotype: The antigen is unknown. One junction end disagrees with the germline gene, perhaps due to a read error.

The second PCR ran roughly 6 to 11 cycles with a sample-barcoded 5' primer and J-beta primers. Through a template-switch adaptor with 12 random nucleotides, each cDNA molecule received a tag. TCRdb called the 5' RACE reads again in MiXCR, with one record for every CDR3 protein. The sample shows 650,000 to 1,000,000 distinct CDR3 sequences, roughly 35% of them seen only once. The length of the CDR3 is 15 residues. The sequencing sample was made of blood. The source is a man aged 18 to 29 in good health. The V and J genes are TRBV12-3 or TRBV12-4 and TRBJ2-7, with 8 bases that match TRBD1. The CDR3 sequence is CAGRQGQGAPYEQYF. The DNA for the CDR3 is TGTGCCGGCAGACAAGGACAGGGAGCCCCCTACGAGCAGTACTTC.